A selection of T cell receptor beta chains follows, all from one sample in a study of blood T cell repertoires in COVID-19. Using immunoSEQ multiplex PCR, the repertoire was profiled, and TCRdb retains in-frame clones only, with some absent. Among 150,000 to 200,000 clones listed, more than 85% were seen once. What was sequenced was peripheral blood. All receptors come from a man aged 40-55 years with active or convalescent COVID-19. Each CDR3 is given with its conserved first and last residue. The D gene is left open where the match is weak. Where a row states a size, it is once, few, many or the class of an expanded clone; other rows omit it.

DNA,CDR3,V,J,size,D
TGTGCCAGCAGCTTACTAGCGAGGGAGACAGATACGCAGTATTTT,CASSLLARETDTQYF,TRBV7-3,TRBJ2-3,-,-
TGTGCCAGCAGTAATCGGGATCTCTACGAGCAGTACTTC,CASSNRDLYEQYF,TRBV12-3/TRBV12-4,TRBJ2-7,-,-
TGTGCCTGGAGCGAGGGGGAGACTGAAGCTTTCTTT,CAWSEGETEAFF,TRBV30,TRBJ1-1,-,-
TGTGCCAGCAGCTTAGCCCTTTACAATGAGCAGTTCTTC,CASSLALYNEQFF,TRBV7-2,TRBJ2-1,-,-
TGCGCCAGCAGCACCGGACAGGGTAGTGTAGCTTTCTTT,CASSTGQGSVAFF,TRBV5-1,TRBJ1-1,-,TRBD1
TGTGCCAGCACCAACAGGGTGGCCGGGGAGCTGTTTTTT,CASTNRVAGELFF,TRBV28,TRBJ2-2,-,-
TGTGCCACCAGTAAGGACACTCCGAACACTGAAGCTTTCTTT,CATSKDTPNTEAFF,TRBV15,TRBJ1-1,-,-
TGTGCCAGTAGTGATGCCCCGGACAGGGGCCCCTCCAGCTCCTACAATGAGCAGTTCTTC,CASSDAPDRGPSSSYNEQFF,TRBV19,TRBJ2-1,-,TRBD1
TGTGCCACCAGCAGTACTTCAGGGCGAAGCAATCAGCCCCAGCATTTT,CATSSTSGRSNQPQHF,TRBV15,TRBJ1-5,-,-
TGTGCCAGCAGCCGACTCGGCGCGAACACCGGGGAGCTGTTTTTT,CASSRLGANTGELFF,TRBV14,TRBJ2-2,once,-
TGTGCCAGCAGTCCCAGGATGGGCGCTGAAGCTTTCTTT,CASSPRMGAEAFF,TRBV12-3/TRBV12-4,TRBJ1-1,-,-
TGTGCCACCAGCCGGGGACAGGTGGAGACTGAAGCTTTCTTT,CATSRGQVETEAFF,TRBV15,TRBJ1-1,-,TRBD1
TGTGCCAGCAGCGTAGACGTTGAGGGCACTGAAGCTTTCTTT,CASSVDVEGTEAFF,TRBV9,TRBJ1-1,-,-
TGTGCCACCAGTGAGAGTTTCTCCTACAATGAGCAGTTCTTC,CATSESFSYNEQFF,TRBV24-1,TRBJ2-1,-,-
TGTGCCAGCAGCTTGGATCCAGGGGAAAATCAGCCCCAGCATTTT,CASSLDPGENQPQHF,TRBV5-8,TRBJ1-5,-,-
TGTGCCAGCAGTTCACAGGGGGTGGGGTCCTACGAGCAGTACTTC,CASSSQGVGSYEQYF,TRBV28,TRBJ2-7,-,TRBD1
TGTGCCAGCAGTTACTGGCAGGCAGCCGGCGAGCAGTACTTC,CASSYWQAAGEQYF,TRBV6-5,TRBJ2-7,-,-
TGTGCCAGCATTTCTCCGGGACAGGGGCCCGGGGAGCTGTTTTTT,CASISPGQGPGELFF,TRBV2,TRBJ2-2,-,TRBD1
TGTGCCAGCAGCTTCCGCCGGGACACTGGAACGCAGTATTTT,CASSFRRDTGTQYF,TRBV7-2,TRBJ2-3,-,-
TGTGCCAGCAGCCCGTCAGGGGGCTCCTACAATGAGCAGTTCTTC,CASSPSGGSYNEQFF,TRBV5-4,TRBJ2-1,-,TRBD1
TGTGCCAGCAGTTCTACGGGACAGGGTGAAAAACTGTTTTTT,CASSSTGQGEKLFF,TRBV28,TRBJ1-4,-,TRBD1
TGTGCCAGCAGCCCCCGTGACAGGGGTCCCTACGAGCAGTACTTC,CASSPRDRGPYEQYF,TRBV9,TRBJ2-7,-,TRBD1
TGTGCCAGCAGTACACCACAGAAAAATCAGCCCCAGCATTTT,CASSTPQKNQPQHF,TRBV6-2/TRBV6-3,TRBJ1-5,-,-
TGTGCCAGCAGCCCCAACACAGATACGCAGTATTTT,CASSPNTDTQYF,TRBV11-1,TRBJ2-3,-,-
TGCAGCGCCGCGACAGGGAACAACTATGGCTACACCTTC,CSAATGNNYGYTF,TRBV29-1,TRBJ1-2,-,TRBD1
TGTGCCAGCAGCTTAGTGGACAGGGGCGATGAAGCTTTCTTT,CASSLVDRGDEAFF,TRBV11-3,TRBJ1-1,once,TRBD1
TGTGCCACCTCGAGGGATCTCGGTGGGTATGGCTACACCTTC,CATSRDLGGYGYTF,TRBV6-5,TRBJ1-2,few,-
TGTGCCAGCGGGGACAGGGCCAACACTGAAGCTTTCTTT,CASGDRANTEAFF,TRBV2,TRBJ1-1,-,TRBD1
TGTGCCAGCTCACAGGGAGGGGGTCAGCCCCAGCATTTT,CASSQGGGQPQHF,TRBV18,TRBJ1-5,-,-
TGTGCCAGCAGCCCCGGGACTAGCGTTACCTACGAGCAGTACTTC,CASSPGTSVTYEQYF,TRBV7-9,TRBJ2-7,-,TRBD2
TGTGCCACCAGCAGAGCGGGGGGCGAGCAGTACTTC,CATSRAGGEQYF,TRBV15,TRBJ2-7,-,TRBD2
TGTGCCACCCGACAGGGCTGGAGTGAAGCTTTCTTT,CATRQGWSEAFF,TRBV3-1/TRBV3-2,TRBJ1-1,-,TRBD1
TGTGCCAGCAGTCCTTGGGGACAGATGGGAGACATTCAGTACTTC,CASSPWGQMGDIQYF,TRBV28,TRBJ2-4,-,TRBD1
TGTGCCAGCAGTGAAAAAGAGGGAAATAACTATGGCTACACCTTC,CASSEKEGNNYGYTF,TRBV2,TRBJ1-2,-,-
TGTGCCAGCAGTTTAGCTTGGGCGAATGAGCAGTTCTTC,CASSLAWANEQFF,TRBV28,TRBJ2-1,-,-
TGCGCCAGCAGCTTGGGGCAGGGTAAGGCAGATACGCAGTATTTT,CASSLGQGKADTQYF,TRBV5-1,TRBJ2-3,few,-
TGCAGCGCCTCTTTCACACTAATAAACACCGGGGAGCTGTTTTTT,CSASFTLINTGELFF,TRBV29-1,TRBJ2-2,-,-
TGTGCCAGCAGTCCCGACAGGGGAGCTTTCTTT,CASSPDRGAFF,TRBV7-9,TRBJ1-1,-,TRBD1
TGTGCCAGCAGCCCCACAGGATTCACAGATACGCAGTATTTT,CASSPTGFTDTQYF,TRBV6-2/TRBV6-3,TRBJ2-3,-,-
TGTGCCAGCAGCCACCCCAACTGGGGGGTCAGGGACGAACGGCAGCCCCAGCATTTT,CASSHPNWGVRDERQPQHF,TRBV3-1/TRBV3-2,TRBJ1-5,-,-
TGTGCCAGCTCATCCGACACGATGCTGGTGAACACTGAAGCTTTCTTT,CASSSDTMLVNTEAFF,TRBV18,TRBJ1-1,once,-
TGTGCCAGCAGCTTAGGGGGGAAGGGTCAGCCCCAGCATTTT,CASSLGGKGQPQHF,TRBV7-3,TRBJ1-5,-,-
TGTGCCAGCAGCGCACCCGGGACACCCAGCACAGATACGCAGTATTTT,CASSAPGTPSTDTQYF,TRBV7-9,TRBJ2-3,-,-
TGTGCCAGCAGCTTAGTGGCGGGGGGCGAGTACAATGAGCAGTTCTTC,CASSLVAGGEYNEQFF,TRBV7-2,TRBJ2-1,-,TRBD2
TGTGCCAGCAGCTTAGACAGCTCCGTGGAGGAACTGTTTTTT,CASSLDSSVEELFF,TRBV7-9,TRBJ1-4,-,-
TGTGCCAGCAGTTTGACAGGCCCTGGAGATCAGCCCCAGCATTTT,CASSLTGPGDQPQHF,TRBV28,TRBJ1-5,-,-
TGTGCCAGCAGTGCCGACACTAACTATGGCTACACCTTC,CASSADTNYGYTF,TRBV2,TRBJ1-2,-,-
TGTGCCAGCAGTTTAAGGGGTCCTGGGTATGGCTACACCTTC,CASSLRGPGYGYTF,TRBV27,TRBJ1-2,-,-
TGCGCCAGCAGCCAACTTCATAGTGGGGGGAGCAATCAGCCCCAGCATTTT,CASSQLHSGGSNQPQHF,TRBV4-1,TRBJ1-5,once,-
TGTGCCAGCAGGCCGGGAAGGGACAGAGTCACCGGGGAGCTGTTTTTT,CASRPGRDRVTGELFF,TRBV9,TRBJ2-2,-,TRBD1
TGTGCCAGCAGCCCTGACTCCCTAGACACAGATACGCAGTATTTT,CASSPDSLDTDTQYF,TRBV7-9,TRBJ2-3,-,-
TGTGCCAGCAGTACTCTGGGGGGTAGGGATTCACCCCTCCACTTT,CASSTLGGRDSPLHF,TRBV27,TRBJ1-6,-,-
TGTGCCAGCAGTCTCGCGGCTAATCAGCCCCAGCATTTT,CASSLAANQPQHF,TRBV2,TRBJ1-5,-,-
TGCGCCAGCAGCCAATCCGGGACAACAAAGGGATACAATGAGCAGTTCTTC,CASSQSGTTKGYNEQFF,TRBV4-1,TRBJ2-1,-,-